This T cell receptor beta chain was captured by sequencing in a study of Graves' ophthalmopathy and Graves' hyperthyroidism. There are many counts of this clonotype. Germline values: CDR1 SGHRS, CDR2 YFSETQ. V was clipped by 0 bases and J by 3 bases, with 10 bases between them. The CDR3 runs 14 residues. As the template, RNA transcripts were used to amplify TCR beta CDR3 regions. An initial RT-PCR round employing HTBI primers preceded a second-round multiplex PCR. TCRdb re-called the multiplex PCR reads with MiXCR, one entry per CDR3 protein. Among 300,000 to 400,000 distinct CDR3 sequences listed, roughly 17% were seen once.

The V gene is TRBV5-1, the J gene TRBJ2-7; D is uncertain. This clonotype was sampled from an adult man with Graves' ophthalmopathy. The specimen sequenced was peripheral blood. CDR3 bases: TGCGCCAGCAGCTTGGCTGCTCTTAACTACGAGCAGTACTTC. Encoded protein: CASSLAALNYEQYF.